These 8 T cell receptor beta chains originate from one sample sequenced in a study of T cell changes during pregnancy in multiple sclerosis. The table came from immunoSEQ multiplex PCR; TCRdb's copy has only in-frame clones and leaves some out. The sample has approximately 74,000 clones, 70% to 90% seen once. The input for sequencing was peripheral blood, taken before pregnancy. The receptors derive from a female donor with multiple sclerosis, enrolled in a pregnancy study.

The chain carries TRBV15 and TRBJ1-6, with a tentative D call TRBD1 (5 bases). From germline, CDR1 is LNHNV and CDR2 YYDKDF (reference sequence). The V gene lost 2 bases and the J gene lost 7 bases, with 12 bases spanning the gap. CDR3 length: 15 amino acids. The CDR3 loop reads CATSRYNGGNSPLHF. CDR3 DNA: TGTGCCACCAGCAGATATAACGGGGGAAATTCACCCCTCCACTTT.

This clone has only one observation. This chain links TRBV19 with TRBJ2-1; TRBD1 aligns across 9 bases. CDR3 size: 13 residues. Germline V gene sequence: CDR1 LNHDA, CDR2 SQIVND (reference sequence). The J segment lost 8 bases and the V segment lost 3 bases, leaving 2 bases of the junction unmatched. The CDR3 sequence is CASSIGQGYEQFF. The CDR3, as DNA: TGTGCCAGTAGTATCGGACAGGGGTATGAGCAGTTCTTC.

The chain has TRBV28 and TRBJ2-3; the match to TRBD2 covers 7 bases. The CDR3 consists of 15 residues. V lost 8 bases, J lost 4 bases, and 12 bases stayed unmatched. Germline CDR1 and CDR2: MDHEN and SYDVKM. CDR3 in amino acids: CASHDGGRAADTQYF. The CDR3 DNA sequence: TGTGCCAGCCATGATGGGGGGAGGGCCGCAGATACGCAGTATTTT.

V usage is TRBV6-5 and J usage is TRBJ1-1; no clear D gene. Trimming cost V 5 bases and J 0 bases, with 7 bases left between them. This CDR3 is 13 amino acids long. Germline lookup yields CDR1 MNHEY and CDR2 SVGAGI. The chain's CDR3 is CASSTQMNTEAFF. DNA for the CDR3: TGTGCCAGCAGTACACAGATGAACACTGAAGCTTTCTTT.

The CDR3 bases are TGTGCCATCAGCCTTCTAGCGGGGGGGACTTTAGGAAACAATGAGCAGTTCTTC. It yields the protein CAISLLAGGTLGNNEQFF. J is TRBJ2-1 and V is TRBV10-3; 12 nucleotides line up with TRBD2. V dropped 6 bases and J dropped 5; count of bases not matched to a gene: 14. The CDR3 spans 18 residues. Germline V lookup: CDR1 ENHRY, CDR2 SYGVKD.

The V call is TRBV5-5, the J call TRBJ2-3, with D hard to call. Germline V gene data show CDR1 as SGHKS and CDR2 as YYEKEE (reference sequence). The CDR3 covers 15 residues. The V gene lost 7 bases and the J gene lost 0 bases, with 15 bases spanning the gap. The CDR3 here is CASDQRTSSTDTQYF. CDR3 nucleotides: TGTGCCAGCGATCAGCGCACCTCTAGCACAGATACGCAGTATTTT.

The chain employs TRBV5-1 and TRBJ2-3, with 12 nucleotides matching TRBD2. The ends lost 2 bases at V and 3 bases at J; junction bases unmatched: 7. CDR3 length: 17 amino acids. Germline V gene sequence: CDR1 SGHRS, CDR2 YFSETQ. DNA for the CDR3: TGCGCCAGCAGCTTAAGACTAGCGGGAGATGGGACAGATACGCAGTATTTT. Protein product: CASSLRLAGDGTDTQYF.

The chain combines TRBV9 with TRBJ1-2; D gene uncertain. The germline V gene encodes CDR1 SGDLS and CDR2 YYNGEE. This CDR3 has 14 residues. V lost 4 bases to trimming and J lost 2 bases, with 12 bases between them. The CDR3 is CASSPRDGNYGYTF. The CDR3 bases are TGTGCCAGCAGCCCCCGCGACGGGAACTATGGCTACACCTTC.